A selection of T cell receptor beta chains follows, all from one sample in a study of shared clonotypes between healthy human individuals. Using immunoSEQ multiplex PCR, the repertoire was profiled, and TCRdb retains in-frame clones only, with some absent. The data contain about 2.4 million clones, 90% to 95% of them singletons. The sequenced sample was naive CD4+ T cells from PBMCs. The receptors shown here come from a man aged 18 to 30 in good health. Some clones in this sample may be carry-over from other donors' samples. CDR3s include the opening cysteine and the closing phenylalanine or tryptophan. D genes are given only for firm matches. Size tells how often a clone was seen (once, few, many) or the class of an expanded clone, and some rows leave it out.

J gene | V gene | clone size | D gene | CDR3 protein | CDR3 DNA
TRBJ2-3 | TRBV5-1 | - | - | CASSLSASTDTQYF | TGCGCCAGCAGCTTATCGGCTAGCACAGATACGCAGTATTTT
TRBJ2-7 | TRBV10-3 | - | - | CAISETSLSYEQYF | TGTGCCATCAGTGAGACTAGCCTCTCCTACGAGCAGTACTTC
TRBJ1-2 | TRBV5-6 | - | - | CASSETTGGYTF | TGTGCCAGCAGCGAAACTACAGGTGGCTACACCTTC
TRBJ2-7 | TRBV5-6 | - | TRBD1 | CASSPWDRVYEQYF | TGTGCCAGCAGCCCATGGGACAGGGTCTACGAGCAGTACTTC
TRBJ2-1 | TRBV7-8 | - | - | CASSVNFGPDNEQFF | TGTGCCAGCAGCGTAAACTTTGGGCCAGACAATGAGCAGTTCTTC
TRBJ2-1 | TRBV4-1 | - | - | CASSQDGGNEQFF | TGCGCCAGCAGCCAAGACGGGGGAAATGAGCAGTTCTTC
TRBJ1-5 | TRBV7-2 | - | - | CASSPDNQPQHF | TGTGCCAGCAGCCCAGATAATCAGCCCCAGCATTTT
TRBJ2-7 | TRBV7-2 | - | - | CASSLRQPYEQYF | TGTGCCAGCAGCTTAAGGCAGCCCTACGAGCAGTACTTC
TRBJ2-7 | TRBV29-1 | - | TRBD2 | CSVEDPHRLAGVHEQYF | TGCAGCGTTGAAGATCCCCACCGACTAGCGGGAGTCCACGAGCAGTACTTC
TRBJ2-3 | TRBV7-3 | - | TRBD2 | CASSLEAGVPNTQYF | TGTGCCAGCAGCTTAGAGGCGGGAGTTCCAAATACGCAGTATTTT
TRBJ2-1 | TRBV4-1 | - | TRBD2 | CASQGTSGRFPYNEQFF | TGCGCCAGCCAAGGAACTAGCGGGCGGTTCCCGTACAATGAGCAGTTCTTC
TRBJ2-4 | TRBV28 | - | TRBD2 | CASSLGGRASDTEYF | TGTGCCAGCAGTTTAGGCGGGAGAGCTTCCGACACCGAGTACTTC
TRBJ2-5 | TRBV5-1 | once | TRBD2 | CASSSLAEETQYF | TGCGCCAGCAGCTCACTAGCGGAAGAGACCCAGTACTTC
TRBJ2-3 | TRBV6-1 | - | TRBD2 | CASSEAGGSTDTQYF | TGTGCCAGCAGTGAAGCGGGGGGGAGCACAGATACGCAGTATTTT
TRBJ1-4 | TRBV28 | - | - | CASRLLGATNEKLFF | TGTGCCAGCAGGTTGTTAGGAGCAACTAATGAAAAACTGTTTTTT
TRBJ2-3 | TRBV13 | - | TRBD1 | CASSPGQGRTDTQYF | TGTGCCAGCAGCCCCGGACAGGGTAGGACAGATACGCAGTATTTT
TRBJ2-5 | TRBV19 | - | - | CASSIGGGRGWQETQYF | TGTGCCAGTAGTATCGGAGGGGGTAGAGGGTGGCAAGAGACCCAGTACTTC